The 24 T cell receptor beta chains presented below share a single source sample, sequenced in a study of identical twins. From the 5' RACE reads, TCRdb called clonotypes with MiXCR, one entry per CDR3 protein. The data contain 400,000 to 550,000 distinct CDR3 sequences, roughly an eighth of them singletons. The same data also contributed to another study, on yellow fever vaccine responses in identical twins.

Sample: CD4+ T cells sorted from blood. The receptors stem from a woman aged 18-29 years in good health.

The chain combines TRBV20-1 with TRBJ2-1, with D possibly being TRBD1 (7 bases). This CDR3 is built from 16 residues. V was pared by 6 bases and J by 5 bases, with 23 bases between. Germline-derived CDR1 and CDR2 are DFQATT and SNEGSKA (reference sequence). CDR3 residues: CSASGQAGGFNNEQFF. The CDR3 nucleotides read TGCAGTGCCTCAGGACAGGCCGGGGGCTTCAACAATGAGCAGTTCTTC.

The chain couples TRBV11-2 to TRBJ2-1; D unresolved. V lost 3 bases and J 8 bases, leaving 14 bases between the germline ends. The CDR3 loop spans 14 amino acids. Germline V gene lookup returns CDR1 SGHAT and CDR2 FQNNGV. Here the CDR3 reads CASSLLEAGYEQFF. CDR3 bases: TGTGCCAGCAGCTTGCTAGAGGCAGGCTATGAGCAGTTCTTC.

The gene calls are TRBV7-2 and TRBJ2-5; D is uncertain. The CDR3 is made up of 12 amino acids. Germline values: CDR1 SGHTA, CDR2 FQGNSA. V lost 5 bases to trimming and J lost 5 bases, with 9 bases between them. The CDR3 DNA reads TGTGCCAGCAGCGCACATCTGGAGACCCAGTACTTC. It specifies CASSAHLETQYF.

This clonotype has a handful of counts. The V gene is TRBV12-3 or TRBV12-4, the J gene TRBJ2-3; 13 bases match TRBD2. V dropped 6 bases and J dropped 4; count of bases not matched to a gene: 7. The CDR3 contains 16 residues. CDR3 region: CASSLETSGRADTQYF. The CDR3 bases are TGTGCCAGCAGCCTAGAAACTAGCGGGAGGGCAGATACGCAGTATTTT.

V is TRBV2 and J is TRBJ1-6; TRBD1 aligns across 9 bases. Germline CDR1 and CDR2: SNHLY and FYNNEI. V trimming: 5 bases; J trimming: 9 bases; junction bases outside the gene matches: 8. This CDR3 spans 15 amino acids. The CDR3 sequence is CASSPGQGQVSPLHF. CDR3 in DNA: TGTGCCAGCAGTCCGGGACAGGGACAAGTTTCACCCCTCCACTTT.

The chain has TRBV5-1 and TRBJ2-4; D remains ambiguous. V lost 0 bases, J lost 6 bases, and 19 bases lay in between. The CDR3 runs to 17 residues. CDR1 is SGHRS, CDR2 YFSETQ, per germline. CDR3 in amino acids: CASSLEFSPPLGNIQYF. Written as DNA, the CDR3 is TGCGCCAGCAGCTTGGAGTTTTCGCCCCCATTGGGAAACATTCAGTACTTC.

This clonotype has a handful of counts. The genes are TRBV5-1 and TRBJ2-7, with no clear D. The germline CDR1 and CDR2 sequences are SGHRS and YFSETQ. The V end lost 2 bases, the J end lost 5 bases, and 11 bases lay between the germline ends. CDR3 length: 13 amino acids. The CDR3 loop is CASSFGISDEQYF. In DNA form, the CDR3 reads TGCGCCAGCAGCTTCGGAATCTCGGACGAGCAGTACTTC.

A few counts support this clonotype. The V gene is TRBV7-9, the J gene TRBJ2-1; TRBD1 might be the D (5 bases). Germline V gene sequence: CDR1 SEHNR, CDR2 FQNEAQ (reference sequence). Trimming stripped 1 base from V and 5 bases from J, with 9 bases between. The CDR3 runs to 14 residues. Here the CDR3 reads CASSLGLGDNEQFF. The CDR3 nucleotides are TGTGCCAGCAGCTTAGGTTTAGGGGACAATGAGCAGTTCTTC.

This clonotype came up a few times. CDR3 sequence (DNA): TGTGCCAGCAGCGCGAGCGGGCCCGCAGATACGCAGTATTTT. Protein product: CASSASGPADTQYF. The chain uses TRBV5-6 and TRBJ2-3, with a weak D call TRBD2 (6 bases). The CDR3 spans 14 residues. Germline-derived CDR1 and CDR2 are SGHDT and YYEEEE. V shed 4 bases and J shed 4 bases, with 13 bases lying between them. The whole variable domain, remainder taken from reference TRBV5-6 and TRBJ2-3, is DAGVTQSPTHLIKTRGQQVTLRCSPKSGHDTVSWYQQALGQGPQFIFQYYEEEERQRGNFPDRFSGHQFPNYSSELNVNALLLGDSALYLCASSASGPADTQYFGPGTRLTVL.

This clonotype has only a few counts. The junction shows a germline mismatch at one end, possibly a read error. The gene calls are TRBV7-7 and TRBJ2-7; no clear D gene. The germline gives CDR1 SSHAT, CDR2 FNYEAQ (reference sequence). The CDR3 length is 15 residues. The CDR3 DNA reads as TGTGCTAGCAGCTCACGGTCGGGTCCCTCATACGAGCAGTACTTC. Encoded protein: CASSSRSGPSYEQYF.

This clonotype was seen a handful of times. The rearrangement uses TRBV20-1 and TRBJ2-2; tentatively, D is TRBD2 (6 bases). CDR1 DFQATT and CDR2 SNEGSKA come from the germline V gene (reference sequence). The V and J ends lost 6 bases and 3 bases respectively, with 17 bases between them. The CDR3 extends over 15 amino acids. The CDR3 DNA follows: TGCAGTGCCCAACGCCCGGGAGTGTACACCGGGGAGCTGTTTTTT. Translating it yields CSAQRPGVYTGELFF.

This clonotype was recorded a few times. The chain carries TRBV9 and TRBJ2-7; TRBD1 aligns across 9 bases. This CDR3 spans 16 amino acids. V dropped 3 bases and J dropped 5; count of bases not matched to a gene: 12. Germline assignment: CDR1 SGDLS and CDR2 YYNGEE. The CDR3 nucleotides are TGTGCCAGCAGCGCCAGACAGGGGGTCCTCGCCGACGAGCAGTACTTC. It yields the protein CASSARQGVLADEQYF.

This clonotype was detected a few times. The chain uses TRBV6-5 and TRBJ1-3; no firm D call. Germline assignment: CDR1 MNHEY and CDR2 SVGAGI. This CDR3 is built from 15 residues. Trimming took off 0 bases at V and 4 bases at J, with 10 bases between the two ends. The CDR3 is CASSYSETWGNTIYF. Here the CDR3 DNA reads TGTGCCAGCAGTTACTCGGAGACGTGGGGAAACACCATATATTTT.

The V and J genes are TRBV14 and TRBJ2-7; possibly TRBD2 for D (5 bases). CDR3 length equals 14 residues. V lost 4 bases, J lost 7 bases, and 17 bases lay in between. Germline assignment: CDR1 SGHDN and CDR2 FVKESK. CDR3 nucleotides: TGTGCCAGCAGCCGGACTCTCGGAAACGTGGAGCAGTACTTC. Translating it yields CASSRTLGNVEQYF.

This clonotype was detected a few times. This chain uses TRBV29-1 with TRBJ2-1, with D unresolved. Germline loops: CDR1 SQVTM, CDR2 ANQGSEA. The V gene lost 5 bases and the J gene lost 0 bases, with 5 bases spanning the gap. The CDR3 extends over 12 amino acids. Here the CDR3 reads CSVWRSYNEQFF. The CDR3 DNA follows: TGCAGCGTTTGGCGCTCCTACAATGAGCAGTTCTTC.

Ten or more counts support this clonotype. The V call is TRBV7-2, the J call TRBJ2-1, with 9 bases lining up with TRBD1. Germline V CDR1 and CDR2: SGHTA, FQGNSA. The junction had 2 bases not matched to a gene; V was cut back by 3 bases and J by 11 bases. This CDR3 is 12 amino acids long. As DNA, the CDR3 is TGTGCCAGCAGCTTGGGACAGGGTCAGCAGTTCTTC. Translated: CASSLGQGQQFF.

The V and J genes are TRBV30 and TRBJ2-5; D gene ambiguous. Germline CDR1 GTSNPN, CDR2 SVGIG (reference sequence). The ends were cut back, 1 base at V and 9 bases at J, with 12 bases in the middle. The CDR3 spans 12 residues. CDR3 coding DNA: TGTGCCTGGAGTGCCCGCTCAGGTCCCCAGTACTTC. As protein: CAWSARSGPQYF.

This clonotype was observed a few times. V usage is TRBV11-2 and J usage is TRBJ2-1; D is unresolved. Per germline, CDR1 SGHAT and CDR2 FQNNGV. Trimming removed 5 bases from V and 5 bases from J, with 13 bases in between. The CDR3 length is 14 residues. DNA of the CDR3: TGTGCCAGCAGCCCACTTCTCCTCCACAATGAGCAGTTCTTC. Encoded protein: CASSPLLLHNEQFF.

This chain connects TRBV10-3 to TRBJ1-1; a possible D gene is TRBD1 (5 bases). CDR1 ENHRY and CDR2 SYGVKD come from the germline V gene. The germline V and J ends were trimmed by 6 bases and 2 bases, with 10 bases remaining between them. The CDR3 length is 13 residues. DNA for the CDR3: TGTGCCATCAGCGACAGATACAACACTGAAGCTTTCTTT. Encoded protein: CAISDRYNTEAFF.

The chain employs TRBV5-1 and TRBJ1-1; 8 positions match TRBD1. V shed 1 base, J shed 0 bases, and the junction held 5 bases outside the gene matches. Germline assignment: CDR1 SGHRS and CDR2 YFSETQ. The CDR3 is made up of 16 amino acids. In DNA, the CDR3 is TGCGCCAGCAGCTTGACAGGGGGATATCTGAACACTGAAGCTTTCTTT. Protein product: CASSLTGGYLNTEAFF.

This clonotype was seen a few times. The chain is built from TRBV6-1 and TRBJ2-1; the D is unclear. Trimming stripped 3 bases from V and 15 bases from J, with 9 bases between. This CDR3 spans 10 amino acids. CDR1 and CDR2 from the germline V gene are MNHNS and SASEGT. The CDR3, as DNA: TGTGCCAGCAGTGAGTGGGTGTGGTTCTTC. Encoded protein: CASSEWVWFF.

CDR3 loop: CSARNLPKNTGELFF. The CDR3 nucleotides are TGCAGTGCTAGGAATCTACCCAAAAACACCGGGGAGCTGTTTTTT. V gene TRBV20-1 combines with J gene TRBJ2-2; D gene unclear. Trimming shortened V by 3 bases and J by 2 bases, and 13 bases separated the two germline ends. The CDR3 extends over 15 amino acids. The germline V gene has CDR1 DFQATT and CDR2 SNEGSKA (reference sequence).

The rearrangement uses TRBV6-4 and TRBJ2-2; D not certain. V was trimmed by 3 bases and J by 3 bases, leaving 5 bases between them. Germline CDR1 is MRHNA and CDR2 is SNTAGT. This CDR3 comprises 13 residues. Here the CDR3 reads CASSEGYTGELFF. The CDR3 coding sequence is TGTGCCAGCAGTGAAGGGTACACCGGGGAGCTGTTTTTT.

CDR3 sequence reads: CASSPIGQGAPYNEQFF. As DNA, the CDR3 is TGTGCCAGCAGCCCGATTGGACAGGGGGCCCCCTACAATGAGCAGTTCTTC. The chain has TRBV7-9 and TRBJ2-1; TRBD1 agrees at 11 bases. Germline V gives CDR1 SEHNR, CDR2 FQNEAQ (reference sequence). CDR3 length: 17 residues. V shed 5 bases and J 2 bases; nucleotides not matched to a gene: 8.